This T cell receptor (beta chain) is drawn from a study of technical replicates of blood from several donors. Method: immunoSEQ multiplex PCR; TCRdb's copy keeps in-frame clones and lacks some. The repertoire consists of tens of thousands of clones, with about 92% occurring once and the leading ten covering around 0.25%. The ends were cut back, 7 bases at V and 0 bases at J, with 12 bases in the middle. Germline CDR1 and CDR2: SNHLY and FYNNEI. The CDR3 consists of 14 residues. The receptor comes from a human donor in good health. Material: T cells isolated from PBMCs. V and J are TRBV2 and TRBJ1-1; D not resolved. As DNA, the CDR3 is TGTGCCAGCACGGAGCGGGTCTTGAACACTGAAGCTTTCTTT. This sequence encodes CASTERVLNTEAFF.